The source of this T cell receptor beta chain is a study of graft-versus-host responses after intestinal transplantation. Study-wide points: Researchers found GvH clones in recipient marrow, and some showed up first in ileum or blood.

With regard to this clone: Antigen unknown.

The CDR3 runs 16 residues. Germline CDR1 is SGHAT and CDR2 is FQNNGV. V dropped 4 bases and J dropped 1; count of bases not matched to a gene: 10. Method: immunoSEQ multiplex PCR; TCRdb's copy keeps in-frame clones and lacks some. This table has 20,000 to 30,000 clones, 90% appearing once. This clonotype originated in a human patient who received an intestinal transplant, so some T cells may come from the graft donor. The sequencing here drew on PBMCs, taken 38 to 40 days after intestinal transplant. The rearrangement joins TRBV11-2 to TRBJ2-7; TRBD2 matches at 7 bases. The CDR3 sequence is CASSSEIGRGSYEQYF. In DNA form, the CDR3 reads TGTGCCAGCAGCTCCGAGATAGGGCGGGGGTCCTACGAGCAGTACTTC.